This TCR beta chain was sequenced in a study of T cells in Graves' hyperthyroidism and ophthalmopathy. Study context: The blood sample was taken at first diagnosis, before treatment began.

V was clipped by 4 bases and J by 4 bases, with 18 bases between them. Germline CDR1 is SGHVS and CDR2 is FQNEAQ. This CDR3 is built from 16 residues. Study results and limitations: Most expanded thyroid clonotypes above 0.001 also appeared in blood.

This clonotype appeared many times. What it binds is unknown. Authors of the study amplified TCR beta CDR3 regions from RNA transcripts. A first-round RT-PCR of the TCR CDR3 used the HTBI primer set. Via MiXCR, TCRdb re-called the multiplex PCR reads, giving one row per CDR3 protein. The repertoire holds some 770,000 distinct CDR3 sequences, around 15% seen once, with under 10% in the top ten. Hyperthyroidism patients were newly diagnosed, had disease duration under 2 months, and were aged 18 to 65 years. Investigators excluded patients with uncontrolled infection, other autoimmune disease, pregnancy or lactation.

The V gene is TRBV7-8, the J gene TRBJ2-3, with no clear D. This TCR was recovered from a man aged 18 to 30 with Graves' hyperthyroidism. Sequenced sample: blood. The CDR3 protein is CASSSLLSRNADTQYF. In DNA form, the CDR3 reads TGTGCCAGCAGCTCCCTTTTAAGCCGAAACGCAGATACGCAGTATTTT.